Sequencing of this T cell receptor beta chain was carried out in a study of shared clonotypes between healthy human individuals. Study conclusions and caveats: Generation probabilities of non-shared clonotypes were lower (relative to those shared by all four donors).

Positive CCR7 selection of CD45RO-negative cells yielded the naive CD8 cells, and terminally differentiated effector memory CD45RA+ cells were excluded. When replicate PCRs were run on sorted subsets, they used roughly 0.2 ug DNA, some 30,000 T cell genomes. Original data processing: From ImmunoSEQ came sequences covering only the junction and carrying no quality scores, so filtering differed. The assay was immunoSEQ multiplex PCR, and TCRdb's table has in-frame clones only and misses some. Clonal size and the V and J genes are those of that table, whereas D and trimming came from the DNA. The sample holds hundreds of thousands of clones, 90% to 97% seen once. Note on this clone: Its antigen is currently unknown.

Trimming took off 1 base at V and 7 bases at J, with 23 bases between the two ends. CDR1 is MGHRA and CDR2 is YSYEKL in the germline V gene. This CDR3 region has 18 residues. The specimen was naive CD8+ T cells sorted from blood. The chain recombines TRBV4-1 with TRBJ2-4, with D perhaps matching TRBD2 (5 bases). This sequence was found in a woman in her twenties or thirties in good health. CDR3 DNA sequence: TGCGCCAGCAGCCAAGGAGGTCCAGCGGTCTTCCCGGGGAACATTCAGTACTTC. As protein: CASSQGGPAVFPGNIQYF.